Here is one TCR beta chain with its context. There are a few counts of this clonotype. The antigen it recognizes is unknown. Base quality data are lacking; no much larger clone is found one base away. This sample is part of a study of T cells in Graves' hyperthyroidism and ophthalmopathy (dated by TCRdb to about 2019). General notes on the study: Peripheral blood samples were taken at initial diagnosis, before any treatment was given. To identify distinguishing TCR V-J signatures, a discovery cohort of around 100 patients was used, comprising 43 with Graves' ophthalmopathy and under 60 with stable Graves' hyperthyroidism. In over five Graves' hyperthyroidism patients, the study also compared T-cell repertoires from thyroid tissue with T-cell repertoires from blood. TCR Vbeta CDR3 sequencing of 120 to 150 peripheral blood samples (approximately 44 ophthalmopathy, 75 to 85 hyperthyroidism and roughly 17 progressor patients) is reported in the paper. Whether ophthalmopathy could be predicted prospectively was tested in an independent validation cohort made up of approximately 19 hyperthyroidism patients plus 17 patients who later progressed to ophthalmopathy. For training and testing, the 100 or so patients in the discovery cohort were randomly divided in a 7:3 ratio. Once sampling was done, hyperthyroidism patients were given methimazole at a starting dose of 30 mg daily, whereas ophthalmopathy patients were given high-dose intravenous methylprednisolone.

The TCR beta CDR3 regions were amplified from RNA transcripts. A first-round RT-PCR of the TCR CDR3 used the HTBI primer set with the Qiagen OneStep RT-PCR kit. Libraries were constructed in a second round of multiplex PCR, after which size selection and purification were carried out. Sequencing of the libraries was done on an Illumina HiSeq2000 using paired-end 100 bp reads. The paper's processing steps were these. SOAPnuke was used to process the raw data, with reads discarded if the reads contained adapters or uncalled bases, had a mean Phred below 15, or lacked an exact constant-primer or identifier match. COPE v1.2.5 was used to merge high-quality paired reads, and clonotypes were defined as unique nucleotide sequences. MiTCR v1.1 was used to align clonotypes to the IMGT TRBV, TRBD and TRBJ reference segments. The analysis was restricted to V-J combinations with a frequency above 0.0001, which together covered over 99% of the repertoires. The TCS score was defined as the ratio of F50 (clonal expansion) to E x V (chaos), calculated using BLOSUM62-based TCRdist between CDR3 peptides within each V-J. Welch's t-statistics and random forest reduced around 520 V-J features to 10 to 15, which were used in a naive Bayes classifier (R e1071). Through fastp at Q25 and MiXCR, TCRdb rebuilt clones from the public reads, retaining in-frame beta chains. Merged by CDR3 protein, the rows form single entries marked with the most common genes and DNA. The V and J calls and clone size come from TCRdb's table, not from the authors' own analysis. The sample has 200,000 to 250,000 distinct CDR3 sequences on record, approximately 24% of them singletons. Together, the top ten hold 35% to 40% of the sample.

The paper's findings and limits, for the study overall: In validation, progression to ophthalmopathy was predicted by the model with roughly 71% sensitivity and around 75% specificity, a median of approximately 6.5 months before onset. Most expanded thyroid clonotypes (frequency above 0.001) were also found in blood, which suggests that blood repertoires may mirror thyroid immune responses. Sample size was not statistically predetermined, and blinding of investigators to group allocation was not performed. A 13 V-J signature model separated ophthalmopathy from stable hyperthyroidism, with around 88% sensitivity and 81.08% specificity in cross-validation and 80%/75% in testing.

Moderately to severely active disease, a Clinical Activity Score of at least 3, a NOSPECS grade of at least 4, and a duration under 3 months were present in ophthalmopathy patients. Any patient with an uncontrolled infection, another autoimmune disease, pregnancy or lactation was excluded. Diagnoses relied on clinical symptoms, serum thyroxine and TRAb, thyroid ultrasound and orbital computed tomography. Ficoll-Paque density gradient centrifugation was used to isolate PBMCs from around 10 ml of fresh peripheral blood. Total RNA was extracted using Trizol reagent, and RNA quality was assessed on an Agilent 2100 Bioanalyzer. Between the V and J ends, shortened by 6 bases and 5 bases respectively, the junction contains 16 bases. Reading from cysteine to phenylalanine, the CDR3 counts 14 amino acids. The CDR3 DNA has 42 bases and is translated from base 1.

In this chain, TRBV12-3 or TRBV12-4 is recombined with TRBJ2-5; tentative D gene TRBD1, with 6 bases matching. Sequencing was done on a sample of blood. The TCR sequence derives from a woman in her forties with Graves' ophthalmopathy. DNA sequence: TGTGCCAGCAGACCGCAGGGGTCGGTGGAGACCCAGTACTTC. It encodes CASRPQGSVETQYF.